Shown below are 11 T cell receptor beta chains from a single sample sequenced in a study of human T cells and chemical hapten exposure. Time point indicated: patch test 1, 2 weeks after DPC sensitization. Treatment defined: therapeutic diphenylcyclopropenone sensitization with weekly scalp DPC. TCRdb re-called the RACE reads with MiXCR, one entry per CDR3 protein. The sample lists tens of thousands of distinct CDR3 sequences, 12% seen once, with roughly 3.6% in the top ten. The source was whole blood, collected in connection with sensitization to the hapten diphenylcyclopropenone (DPC). The receptor source for this set is a woman between 55 and 75 years old with alopecia areata. Some clones in this sample may be carry-over from other donors' samples.

In its sample, this clonotype was seen many times. The chain recombines TRBV12-3 or TRBV12-4 with TRBJ1-5; 9 bases are shared with TRBD1. The CDR3 is 15 amino acids. V shed 3 bases and J 6 bases; nucleotides not matched to a gene: 6. CDR3 nucleotide sequence: TGTGCCAGCAGTTTGGGGACAGGGAGTACTCAGCCCCAGCATTTT. Protein product: CASSLGTGSTQPQHF.

This clonotype was recorded at least ten times. V is TRBV11-1 and J is TRBJ1-2; D not certain. V lost 5 bases, J lost 0 bases, and 7 bases lay in between. From germline, CDR1 is SGHAT and CDR2 FQDESV (reference sequence). This CDR3 is 13 amino acids long. The CDR3 bases are TGTGCCAGCAGCATCCACACTAACTATGGCTACACCTTC. Its protein product is CASSIHTNYGYTF.

The sample holds a few counts of this clonotype. J is TRBJ1-2 and V is TRBV7-9; D is perhaps TRBD1 (5 bases). The germline V gene has CDR1 SEHNR and CDR2 FQNEAQ (reference sequence). The CDR3 loop spans 12 amino acids. The V gene lost 5 bases and the J gene lost 6 bases, with 10 bases spanning the gap. The CDR3 DNA follows: TGTGCCAGCAGCCAGGGAGGGGATGGCTACACCTTC. It is translated as CASSQGGDGYTF.

This sequence joins TRBV5-1 and TRBJ1-1; perhaps TRBD1 as D (5 bases). The CDR3 has 14 residues. Germline-derived CDR1 and CDR2 are SGHRS and YFSETQ. Trimming shortened V by 1 base and J by 7 bases, and 14 bases separated the two germline ends. CDR3 sequence reads: CASSLKPGYNEAFF. CDR3 bases: TGCGCCAGCAGCTTGAAGCCAGGGTACAATGAAGCTTTCTTT.

The CDR3, as DNA: TGTGCCAGCAGTTACACAAGGCCAGGGCCGAGATTCTATGGCTACACCTTC. Its translation is CASSYTRPGPRFYGYTF. The chain links TRBV6-6 to TRBJ1-2; possible D gene TRBD1, 5 bases. The ends were cut back, 2 bases at V and 4 bases at J, with 20 bases in the middle. This CDR3 region has 17 residues. Looked up from germline, CDR1 is MNHNY and CDR2 is SVGAGI (reference sequence).

This clonotype was counted many times. The chain recombines TRBV12-3 or TRBV12-4 with TRBJ2-1, with unresolved D. This CDR3 has 11 amino acids. Between the trimmed V and J ends, which lost 1 base and 12 bases, there was a span of 7 bases. CDR3 nucleotides: TGTGCCAGCAGTTTAGTCCAGAGGCAGTTCTTC. It encodes CASSLVQRQFF.

This clonotype was seen a handful of times. The rearrangement joins TRBV2 to TRBJ2-1, with TRBD2 matching over 7 bases. Germline-derived CDR1 and CDR2 are SNHLY and FYNNEI. This CDR3 has 13 amino acids. Trimming at V came to 7 bases and at J to 3 bases, leaving 3 bases not matched to a gene. The CDR3 protein is CASIAGVYNEQFF. CDR3 nucleotides: TGTGCCAGCATCGCGGGGGTCTACAATGAGCAGTTCTTC.

This clonotype was observed many times. CDR3 in DNA: TGTGCCAGCAGCCGGGACAGGGGTTTGGGCACAGATACGCAGTATTTT. Its protein product is CASSRDRGLGTDTQYF. The chain employs TRBV2 and TRBJ2-3, with 10 bases lining up with TRBD1. The trim removed 6 bases at V and 1 base at J, leaving 7 bases unmatched. Germline CDR1 SNHLY, CDR2 FYNNEI. The CDR3 spans 16 residues.

This clonotype was counted at least ten times. This sequence joins TRBV6-5 and TRBJ2-1; TRBD2 might be the D (5 bases). Germline-derived CDR1 and CDR2 are MNHEY and SVGAGI. The CDR3 spans 15 residues. V was trimmed by 6 bases and J by 8 bases, leaving 20 bases between them. The CDR3 DNA reads as TGTGCCAGCAGGCGGTCGGGGTCTTTGTTCGATGAGCAGTTCTTC. Encoded protein: CASRRSGSLFDEQFF.

The chain employs TRBV6-6 and TRBJ2-7; D not certain. Germline V gene lookup returns CDR1 MNHNY and CDR2 SVGAGI (reference sequence). Trimming removed 5 bases at V and 2 bases at J, with 10 bases between. The CDR3 spans 13 residues. The CDR3 loop is CASSDLRTYEQYF. The CDR3 DNA sequence: TGTGCCAGCAGTGACCTACGTACCTACGAGCAGTACTTC.

This clonotype has a count of ten or more. V is TRBV2 and J is TRBJ2-1; D is unclear. Between the trimmed V and J ends, which lost 4 bases and 11 bases, there was a span of 18 bases. The CDR3 has 14 amino acids. CDR1 and CDR2 (germline): SNHLY, FYNNEI. In nucleotides, the CDR3 is TGTGCCAGCAGTGTGAACAGCTATACAATGAAGCAGTTCTTC. Translated, it gives CASSVNSYTMKQFF.